This TCR beta chain originates from a study of vaccination and CD4 T cells after COVID-19. Across the study: Each of the control cultures got a CEFX pool, an HIV-1 Nef pool, or no peptide.

The Oncomine TCR Beta short-read assay was applied to DNA of cultured CD4+ T cells. After culture, CD4+ T cells served as the source for genomic DNA extraction. TCRdb reanalysed the PCR reads using MiXCR and keeps one entry per CDR3 protein. The sample has about 5,400 distinct CDR3 sequences; 44% are singletons. Within the sample, this clonotype is medium-sized. Its antigen is unknown. Treatment here: approximately 10-day PBMC culture with coronavirus spike peptide pools or control peptides (ViraFEST assay). The germline V gene encodes CDR1 DFQATT and CDR2 SNEGSKA (reference sequence). Trimming left V 5 bases short and J 6 bases short, with 19 bases between. This CDR3 spans 14 amino acids.

The rearrangement joins TRBV20-1 to TRBJ2-5; D is unresolved. The sample comprised CD4+ T cells from blood, cultured in vitro. This receptor was taken from a human donor who had recovered from COVID-19. The DNA of the CDR3 is TGCAGTGCTGCCCAAGGGTCGGTTAGGCAGACCCAGTACTTC. Its protein is CSAAQGSVRQTQYF.